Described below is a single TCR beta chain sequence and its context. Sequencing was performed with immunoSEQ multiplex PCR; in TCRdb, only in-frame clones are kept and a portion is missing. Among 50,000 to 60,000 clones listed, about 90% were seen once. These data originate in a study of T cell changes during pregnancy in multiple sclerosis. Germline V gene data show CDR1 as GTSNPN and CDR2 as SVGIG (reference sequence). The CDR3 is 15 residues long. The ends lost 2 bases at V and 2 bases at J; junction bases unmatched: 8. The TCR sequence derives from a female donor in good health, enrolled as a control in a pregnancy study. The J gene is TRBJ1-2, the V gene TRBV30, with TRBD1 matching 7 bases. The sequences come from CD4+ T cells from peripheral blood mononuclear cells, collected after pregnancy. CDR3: CAWSPQGGQNYGYTF. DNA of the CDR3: TGTGCCTGGAGTCCCCAAGGGGGACAGAACTATGGCTACACCTTC.